The 21 T cell receptor beta chains presented below share a single source sample, sequenced in a study of vaccination and CD4 T cells after COVID-19. The assay that was used to sequence DNA from cultured CD4+ T cells was the Oncomine TCR Beta short-read assay. TCRdb recomputed calls from the PCR reads with MiXCR, one row per CDR3 protein. Of fewer than 14,000 distinct CDR3 sequences listed, more than 65% are singletons. These receptors lack a known antigen. Treatment meaning: roughly nine-day PBMC culture with coronavirus spike peptide pools or control peptides (ViraFEST assay). The sample consisted of CD4+ T cells from blood, cultured in vitro. The receptor source for this set is a human donor who had recovered from COVID-19.

With respect to this clonotype: With a much larger clone just one base away, this may be a read error. CDR3 residues: CASRLMSGSSDTQYF. CDR3 nucleotide sequence: TGTGCCAGCCGCTTAATGAGCGGGAGTTCTGATACGCAGTATTTT. The V and J genes are TRBV7-3 and TRBJ2-3; 8 bases map to TRBD2. The germline CDR1 and CDR2 sequences are SGHTA and FQGTGA. The CDR3 sequence is 15 residues long.

This clonotype showed up just once. The junction does not match germline at one end; this may be a read error. V is TRBV7-7 and J is TRBJ1-5; D possibly corresponds to TRBD1 (5 bases). The CDR3 has 18 amino acids. The germline CDR1 and CDR2 sequences are SSHAT and FNYEAQ (reference sequence). DNA for the CDR3: TGTGCTAGCAGCTTAGTCCCACGGGGCACACGACCATCTCAGCCCCAGCATTTT. Amino acids: CASSLVPRGTRPSQPQHF.

By share of the sample, this clonotype is large. The chain carries TRBV20-1 and TRBJ1-3, with 10 bases identical to TRBD1. Looked up from germline, CDR1 is DFQATT and CDR2 is SNEGSKA (reference sequence). V trimming: 3 bases; J trimming: 3 bases; junction bases outside the gene matches: 2. The CDR3 extends over 14 amino acids. CDR3 nucleotide sequence: TGCAGTGCTAGTGACAGGGGGCTTGGAAACACCATATATTTT. It translates to CSASDRGLGNTIYF.

The rearrangement uses TRBV6-1 and TRBJ1-5; D may be TRBD1 (5 bases). The CDR3 runs to 13 residues. V lost 9 bases, J lost 7 bases, and 16 bases lay in between. In germline, CDR1 is MNHNS, CDR2 SASEGT. DNA for the CDR3: TGTGCCAGTTCCCGGGGGGAGGGGCAGCCCCAGCATTTT. Its translation is CASSRGEGQPQHF.

The V call is TRBV6-1, the J call TRBJ1-1; TRBD1 matches at 10 bases. The V gene's germline CDR1 is MNHNS and CDR2 SASEGT. J gave up 4 bases and V 5 bases, and 10 bases lay outside the gene matches. The CDR3 length is 16 residues. CDR3 sequence: CASSPLDRGSSTEAFF. The CDR3 DNA sequence: TGTGCCAGCAGTCCCTTGGACAGGGGGTCCTCCACTGAAGCTTTCTTT.

The chain is built from TRBV2 and TRBJ2-5; 11 bases line up with TRBD1. The germline CDR1 and CDR2 sequences are SNHLY and FYNNEI. The CDR3 sequence is 15 residues long. Unmatched junction bases numbered 5, after V lost 3 bases and J lost 5 bases. The CDR3 bases are TGTGCCAGCAGTGAGGACAGGGGGCGCTGGGAGACCCAGTACTTC. This encodes CASSEDRGRWETQYF.

The gene calls are TRBV21-1 and TRBJ2-3; the table assigns TRBD2, which was not confirmed against the DNA. TRBV21-1 is deemed a pseudogene. This CDR3 has 17 amino acids. CDR3 nucleotide sequence: TGTGCCAGCAGCAAAGCAAAGACTAGCCAACTTTCATATACGCAGTATTTT. It translates to CASSKAKTSQLSYTQYF.

V gene TRBV6-1 combines with J gene TRBJ1-5, with unresolved D. With 0 bases removed from V and 0 bases from J, the gap between germline ends came to 6 bases. The germline gives CDR1 MNHNS, CDR2 SASEGT. This CDR3 spans 15 amino acids. The CDR3 DNA sequence: TGTGCCAGCAGTGAAGCGGGCAGTAGCAATCAGCCCCAGCATTTT. This sequence encodes CASSEAGSSNQPQHF.

The genes are TRBV20-1 and TRBJ1-5; D is undetermined. This CDR3 has 13 residues. With 3 bases removed from V and 7 bases from J, the gap between germline ends came to 13 bases. In germline, CDR1 is DFQATT, CDR2 SNEGSKA (reference sequence). CDR3 loop: CSARVGYVQPQHF. The CDR3 DNA reads TGCAGTGCTAGGGTTGGGTATGTCCAGCCCCAGCATTTT.

The CDR3 region has the DNA TGTGCCAGCAGTGCGCTCCGATGGGACAATTCACCCCTCCACTTT. Its translation: CASSALRWDNSPLHF. The chain has TRBV6-2 or TRBV6-3 and TRBJ1-6, with D possibly matching TRBD1 (5 bases). The CDR3 loop spans 15 amino acids. V lost 5 bases and J 7 bases, leaving 15 bases between the germline ends. Germline V lookup: CDR1 MNHEY, CDR2 SVGEGT.

As for this clonotype: Compared with germline, one end of the junction differs, possibly owing to a read error. This chain connects TRBV6-5 to TRBJ2-1; TRBD2 agrees at 10 bases. This CDR3 has 13 residues. Germline CDR1 is MNHEY and CDR2 is SVGAGI. CDR3 residues: CASSYSGLAGELF. CDR3 in DNA: TGTGCCAGCAGTTACTCCGGGCTAGCGGGAGAACTCTTC.

In nucleotides, the CDR3 is TGTGCCAGCGCCTCACAGGGGATCTATGGCTACACCTTC. Protein product: CASASQGIYGYTF. The V call is TRBV28, the J call TRBJ1-2, with TRBD1 matching over 7 bases. The germline CDR1 and CDR2 sequences are MDHEN and SYDVKM. The CDR3 covers 13 residues. V was pared by 8 bases and J by 4 bases, with 7 bases of the junction left unmatched.

This clonotype was recorded only once. The chain has TRBV27 and TRBJ1-5; 9 positions agree with TRBD1. Germline CDR1 and CDR2: MNHEY and SMNVEV (reference sequence). The CDR3 extends over 15 amino acids. V shed 3 bases and J 7 bases; nucleotides not matched to a gene: 7. Here the CDR3 reads CASSLNRGRDQPQHF. CDR3 in DNA: TGTGCCAGCAGTTTGAACAGGGGGCGGGACCAGCCCCAGCATTTT.

This clonotype was counted a few times. The CDR3 region is CASSAGSGAREYF. DNA for the CDR3: TGTGCCAGCAGTGCGGGTAGCGGGGCAAGGGAGTACTTC. J is TRBJ2-5 and V is TRBV2; 8 bases align to TRBD2. Trimming removed 4 bases from V and 12 bases from J; junction bases left unmatched: 10. This CDR3 has 13 amino acids. Germline CDR1 is SNHLY and CDR2 is FYNNEI.

The chain carries TRBV12-3 or TRBV12-4 and TRBJ1-5; TRBD1 is a possible D gene (5 bases). The germline V and J ends were trimmed by 7 bases and 2 bases, with 6 bases remaining between them. The CDR3 is made up of 12 amino acids. CDR3 in DNA: TGTGCCAGCAAAGGGGGCAATCAGCCCCAGCATTTT. It specifies CASKGGNQPQHF.

The V and J genes are TRBV19 and TRBJ2-7; the match to TRBD1 covers 7 bases. There are 11 residues in the CDR3. The V and J ends lost 9 bases and 7 bases, in that order; junction bases with no gene match: 6. Germline CDR1 and CDR2: LNHDA and SQIVND (reference sequence). CDR3 sequence (DNA): TGTGCCAGCCCGGGACAGCGAGAGCAGTACTTC. Protein sequence: CASPGQREQYF.

V is TRBV27 and J is TRBJ2-1; D is perhaps TRBD2 (5 bases). Judging by the DNA end, TRBJ2-7 fits better; the J call may be wrong. Germline values: CDR1 MNHEY, CDR2 SMNVEV (reference sequence). There are 13 residues in the CDR3. CDR3 in DNA: TGTGCCAGCCGGGAACCATTTACCTACGAGCAGTACTTC. This gives the protein CASREPFTYEQYF.

The table lists this clonotype with a few counts. The rearrangement links TRBV6-1 to TRBJ1-5; D is undetermined. The V gene's germline CDR1 is MNHNS and CDR2 SASEGT. Trimming took 10 bases from V and 3 from J, leaving 13 bases between them. The CDR3 runs 13 residues. Written as DNA, the CDR3 is TGTGCCATCAAGGACGGTTCCAATCAGCCCCAGCATTTT. As protein: CAIKDGSNQPQHF.

The V call is TRBV21-1, the J call TRBJ1-2; the table's D call of TRBD1 was not tested on the DNA. TRBV21-1 is an annotated pseudogene. This CDR3 has 14 amino acids. The CDR3 loop is CASSPKTGFYGYTF. DNA for the CDR3: TGTGCCAGCAGCCCTAAGACAGGGTTCTATGGCTACACCTTC.

This sequence joins TRBV2 and TRBJ1-6; unclear D gene. Germline V gives CDR1 SNHLY, CDR2 FYNNEI. With 6 bases removed from V and 5 bases from J, the gap between germline ends came to 8 bases. There are 13 residues in the CDR3. The CDR3: CASRGSNNSPLHF. CDR3 coding DNA: TGTGCCAGCAGGGGGAGCAATAATTCACCCCTCCACTTT.

This clonotype has just a few counts. V usage is TRBV7-9 and J usage is TRBJ1-5; 8 nucleotides line up with TRBD1. V lost 5 bases and J lost 6; bases outside the gene matches: 15. Germline lookup yields CDR1 SEHNR and CDR2 FQNEAQ (reference sequence). This CDR3 spans 17 amino acids. In DNA form, the CDR3 reads TGTGCCAGCAGCACCGGACAGGGCGGCGTTAATAGTCAGCCCCAGCATTTT. Translation: CASSTGQGGVNSQPQHF.